One and the same sample provided the 6 T cell receptor beta chains below, sequenced in a study of vaccination and CD4 T cells after COVID-19. No antigen has been assigned to these receptors. CD4+ T cells that had been cultured provided DNA sequenced with the Oncomine TCR Beta short-read assay. TCRdb analysed the PCR reads with MiXCR anew, one entry per CDR3 protein. The repertoire holds around 21,000 distinct CDR3 sequences, with 60% as singletons. The treatment: approximately 9-day PBMC culture with coronavirus spike peptide pools or control peptides (ViraFEST assay). The source was CD4+ T cells from blood, cultured in vitro, collected after SARS-CoV-2 vaccination. These receptors were obtained from a human donor who had recovered from COVID-19.

This clonotype was observed once. This chain joins TRBV5-6 and TRBJ1-1; 8 bases are a match to TRBD1. From germline, CDR1 is SGHDT and CDR2 YYEEEE. This CDR3 is built from 15 residues. J lost 7 bases, V lost 4 bases, and 12 bases had no gene match. This chain's CDR3 is CASSLWTGRSNEAFF. CDR3 DNA: TGTGCCAGCAGCCTATGGACAGGGAGAAGCAATGAAGCTTTCTTT.

This sequence joins TRBV29-1 and TRBJ2-7; 9 bases are a match to TRBD1. J was trimmed by 3 bases and V by 5 bases; bases with no gene match: 5. In germline, CDR1 is SQVTM, CDR2 ANQGSEA. The CDR3 has 13 amino acids. In nucleotides, the CDR3 is TGCAGCGTTCGGACAGGGGATTTCTACGAGCAGTACTTC. Its translation: CSVRTGDFYEQYF.

This clonotype was counted between two and nine times. The J gene is TRBJ2-1, the V gene TRBV24-1; perhaps TRBD1 as D (6 bases). Trimming pared 5 bases from V and 3 bases from J, leaving 10 bases between. The CDR3 has 14 amino acids. Germline lookup yields CDR1 KGHDR and CDR2 SFDVKD. CDR3 nucleotides: TGTGCCACCAGTGCCCCAGGGGTCTACAATGAGCAGTTCTTC. Translated: CATSAPGVYNEQFF.

V is TRBV4-3 and J is TRBJ1-2; D might be TRBD1 (5 bases). CDR3 length equals 14 residues. Trimming stripped 0 bases from V and 11 bases from J, with 16 bases between. CDR1 LGHNA and CDR2 YSLEER come from the germline V gene. The CDR3 DNA follows: TGCGCCAGCAGCCAAGATCGTACGGGGCCTTCTTACACCTTC. Translating gives CASSQDRTGPSYTF.

The J gene is TRBJ2-5, the V gene TRBV20-1; D may be TRBD1 (6 bases). Per the germline V gene, CDR1 is DFQATT and CDR2 is SNEGSKA (reference sequence). The V gene lost 5 bases and the J gene lost 1 base, with 8 bases spanning the gap. The CDR3 extends over 12 amino acids. The CDR3 nucleotides read TGCAGTGCTGGGGACACCCAAGAGACCCAGTACTTC. Translation gives CSAGDTQETQYF.

This rearrangement joins TRBV20-1 to TRBJ1-6, with D unclear. The CDR3 runs to 14 residues. Trimming removed 6 bases from V and 6 bases from J, with 15 bases in between. Germline V gene lookup returns CDR1 DFQATT and CDR2 SNEGSKA (reference sequence). CDR3 amino acids: CSARAGGSNSPLHF. CDR3 nucleotides: TGCAGTGCACGGGCGGGAGGATCTAATTCACCCCTCCACTTT.